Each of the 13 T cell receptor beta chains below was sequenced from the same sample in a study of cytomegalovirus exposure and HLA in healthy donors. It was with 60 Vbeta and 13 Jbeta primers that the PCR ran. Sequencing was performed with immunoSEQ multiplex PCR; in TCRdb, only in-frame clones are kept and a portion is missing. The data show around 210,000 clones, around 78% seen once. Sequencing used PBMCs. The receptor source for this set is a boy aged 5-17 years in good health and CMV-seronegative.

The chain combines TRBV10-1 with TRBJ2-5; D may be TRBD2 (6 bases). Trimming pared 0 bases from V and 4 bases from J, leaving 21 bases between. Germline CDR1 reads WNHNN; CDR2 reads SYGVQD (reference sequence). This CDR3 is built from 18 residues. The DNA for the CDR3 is TGCGCCAGCAGTGAGTCGGGATCAGGGCTTATGGGAGGAGAGACCCAGTACTTC. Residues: CASSESGSGLMGGETQYF.

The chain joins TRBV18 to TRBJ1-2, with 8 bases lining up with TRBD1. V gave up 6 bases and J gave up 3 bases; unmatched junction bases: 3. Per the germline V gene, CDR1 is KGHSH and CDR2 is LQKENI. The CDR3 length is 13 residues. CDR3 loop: CASSKGQDYGYTF. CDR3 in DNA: TGTGCCAGCTCCAAGGGACAGGACTATGGCTACACCTTC.

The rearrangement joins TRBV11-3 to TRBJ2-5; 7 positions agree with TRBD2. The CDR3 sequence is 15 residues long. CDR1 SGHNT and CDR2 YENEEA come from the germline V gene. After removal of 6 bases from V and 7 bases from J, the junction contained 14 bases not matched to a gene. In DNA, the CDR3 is TGTGCCAGCAGTTGGATCCGGGACCCGGGGGGGACCCAGTACTTC. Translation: CASSWIRDPGGTQYF.

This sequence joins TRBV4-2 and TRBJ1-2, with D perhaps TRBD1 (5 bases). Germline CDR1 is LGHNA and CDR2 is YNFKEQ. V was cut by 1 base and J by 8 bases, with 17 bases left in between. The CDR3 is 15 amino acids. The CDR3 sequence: CASSQAWGPMGGYTF. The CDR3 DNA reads TGTGCCAGCAGCCAAGCCTGGGGCCCCATGGGAGGCTACACCTTC.

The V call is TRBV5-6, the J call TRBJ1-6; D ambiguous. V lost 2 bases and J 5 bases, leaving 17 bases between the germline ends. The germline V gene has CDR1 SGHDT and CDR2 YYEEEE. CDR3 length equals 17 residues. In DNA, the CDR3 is TGTGCCAGCAGCTTTTCGACCAGGCCTACGAATAATTCACCCCTCCACTTT. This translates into CASSFSTRPTNNSPLHF.

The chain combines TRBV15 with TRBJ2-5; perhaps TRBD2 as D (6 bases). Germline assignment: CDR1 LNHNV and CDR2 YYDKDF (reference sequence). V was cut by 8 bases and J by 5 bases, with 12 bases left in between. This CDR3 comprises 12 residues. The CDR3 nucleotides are TGTGCCACCGGGACTGGGAGGGAGACCCAGTACTTC. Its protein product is CATGTGRETQYF.

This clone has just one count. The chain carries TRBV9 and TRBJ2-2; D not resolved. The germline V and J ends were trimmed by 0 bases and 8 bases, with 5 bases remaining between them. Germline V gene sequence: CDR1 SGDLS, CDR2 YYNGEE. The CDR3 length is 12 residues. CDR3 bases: TGTGCCAGCAGCGTAGTGAGAGGGGAGCTGTTTTTT. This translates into CASSVVRGELFF.

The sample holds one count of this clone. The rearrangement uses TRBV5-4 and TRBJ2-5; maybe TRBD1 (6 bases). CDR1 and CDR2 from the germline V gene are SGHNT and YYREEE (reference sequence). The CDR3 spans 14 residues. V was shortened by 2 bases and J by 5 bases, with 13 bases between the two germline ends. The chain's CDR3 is CASSLQGPPETQYF. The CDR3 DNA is TGTGCCAGCAGCTTACAGGGACCACCGGAGACCCAGTACTTC.

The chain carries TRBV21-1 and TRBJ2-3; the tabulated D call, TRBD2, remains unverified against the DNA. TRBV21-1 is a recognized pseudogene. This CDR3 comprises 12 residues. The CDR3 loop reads CASREGPDTQYF. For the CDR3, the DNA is TGTGCCAGCAGGGAGGGCCCAGATACGCAGTATTTT.

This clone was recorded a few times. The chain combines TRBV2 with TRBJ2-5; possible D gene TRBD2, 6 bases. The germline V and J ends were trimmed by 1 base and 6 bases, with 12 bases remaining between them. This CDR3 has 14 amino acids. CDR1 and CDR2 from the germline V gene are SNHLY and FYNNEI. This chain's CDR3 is CASSEVAGRQTQYF. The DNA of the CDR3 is TGTGCCAGCAGTGAAGTGGCGGGACGGCAGACCCAGTACTTC.

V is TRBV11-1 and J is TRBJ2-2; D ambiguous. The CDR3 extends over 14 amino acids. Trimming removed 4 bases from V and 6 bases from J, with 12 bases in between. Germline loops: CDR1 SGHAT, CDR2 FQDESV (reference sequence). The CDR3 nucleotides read TGTGCCAGCAGCTCTCGTCGAGAGCCCGGGGAGCTGTTTTTT. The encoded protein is CASSSRREPGELFF. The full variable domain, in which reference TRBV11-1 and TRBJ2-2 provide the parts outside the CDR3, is EAEVAQSPRYKITEKSQAVAFWCDPISGHATLYWYRQILGQGPELLVQFQDESVVDDSQLPKDRFSAERLKGVDSTLKIQPAELGDSAMYLCASSSRREPGELFFGEGSRLTVL.

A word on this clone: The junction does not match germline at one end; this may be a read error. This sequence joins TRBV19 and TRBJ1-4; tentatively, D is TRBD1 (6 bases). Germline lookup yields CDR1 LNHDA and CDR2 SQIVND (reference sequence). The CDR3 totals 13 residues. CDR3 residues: CASSIKISGHLLF. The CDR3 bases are TGTGCCAGTAGTATAAAAATATCGGGACATCTCCTTTTT.

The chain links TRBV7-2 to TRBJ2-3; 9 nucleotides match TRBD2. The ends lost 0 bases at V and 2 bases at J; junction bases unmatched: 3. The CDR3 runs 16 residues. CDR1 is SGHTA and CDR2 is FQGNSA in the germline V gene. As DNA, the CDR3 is TGTGCCAGCAGCTTAGCTGCTAGCGGGAACACAGATACGCAGTATTTT. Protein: CASSLAASGNTDTQYF.